This TCR beta chain was found in a study of memory CD4+ T cells and cytomegalovirus serostatus. Study-wide findings and caveats: Suggested: most of the CMV-linked TCR signature lies in CD4+ memory cells.

The CDR3 extends over 13 amino acids. V lost 6 bases, J lost 2 bases, and 9 bases lay in between. The germline CDR1 and CDR2 sequences are MNHEY and SVGAGI. As for this clone: Its specificity is unknown.

Some clones are missing from TCRdb's copy, which holds only in-frame ones; the method was immunoSEQ multiplex PCR. The repertoire consists of about 50,000 clones, with roughly 80% occurring once and the leading ten covering about 0.64%. The sort gate was single viable CD3+CD4+CD8-CD45RO+ cells for memory CD4+ T cells. Material for sequencing was memory CD4+ T cells from blood. This TCR came from an adult in good health and CMV-seronegative. The rearrangement links TRBV6-5 to TRBJ2-3; D unclear. The CDR3 sequence: CASRPASTDTQYF. In DNA form, the CDR3 reads TGTGCCAGCAGACCCGCATCCACAGATACGCAGTATTTT.